These 11 T cell receptor beta chains originate from one sample sequenced in a study of shared clonotypes between healthy human individuals. The protocol was immunoSEQ multiplex PCR, while the TCRdb copy is restricted to in-frame clones and leaves out a portion. The table records under 1,100,000 clones, around 78% of them present only once. Specimen: memory CD4+ T cells from PBMCs. Subset here: CD45RA-negative fraction. The receptor set was obtained from a man between 18 and 35 years old in good health. Some clones in this sample may be carry-over from other donors' samples.

Of note for this clone: This may arise from a read error, as a much more abundant clone is one base away. This chain joins TRBV4-2 and TRBJ2-5, with 8 positions matching TRBD2. This CDR3 spans 14 amino acids. The trim removed 4 bases at V and 1 base at J, leaving 2 bases unmatched. CDR1 and CDR2 (germline): LGHNA, YNFKEQ. The CDR3 DNA is TGTGCCAGCAGCCCAACTAGCGGCCAAGAGACCCAGTACTTC. It is translated as CASSPTSGQETQYF.

This clone was picked up one time. The CDR3 DNA sequence: TGTGCCAGCAGTTCCTCGGACAGAGGAAACACCATATATTTT. As protein: CASSSSDRGNTIYF. This chain uses TRBV28 with TRBJ1-3, with D maybe TRBD1 (6 bases). Germline V lookup: CDR1 MDHEN, CDR2 SYDVKM. Trimming removed 4 bases from V and 4 bases from J, with 11 bases in between. This CDR3 is 14 amino acids long.

The rearrangement links TRBV6-5 to TRBJ2-7; TRBD1 agrees at 9 bases. CDR1 is MNHEY, CDR2 SVGAGI, per germline. CDR3 length: 16 amino acids. Trimming at V came to 2 bases and at J to 5 bases, leaving 10 bases not matched to a gene. CDR3 sequence reads: CASSYTPGTGPHEQYF. As DNA, the CDR3 is TGTGCCAGCAGTTACACTCCCGGGACAGGGCCTCACGAGCAGTACTTC.

V gene TRBV25-1 combines with J gene TRBJ1-5; D not resolved. The germline gives CDR1 MGHDK, CDR2 SYGVNS. V was pared by 9 bases and J by 0 bases, with 9 bases between. This CDR3 is 13 amino acids long. For the CDR3, the DNA is TGTGCCAGGCACATACATAGCAATCAGCCCCAGCATTTT. Its translation: CARHIHSNQPQHF. Variable domain in full (rest from reference TRBV25-1 and TRBJ1-5): EADIYQTPRYLVIGTGKKITLECSQTMGHDKMYWYQQDPGMELHLIHYSYGVNSTEKGDLSSESTVSRIRTEHFPLTLESARPSHTSQYLCARHIHSNQPQHFGDGTRLSIL.

The CDR3 reads CASSLVAFNEQFF. As DNA, the CDR3 is TGTGCCAGCAGCTTGGTGGCATTCAATGAGCAGTTCTTC. The V gene is TRBV5-4, the J gene TRBJ2-1; D not certain. Germline CDR1 reads SGHNT; CDR2 reads YYREEE (reference sequence). This CDR3 contains 13 residues. V was cut by 0 bases and J by 6 bases, with 7 bases left in between.

Concerning this clone: The junction does not match germline at one end; this may be a read error. The chain employs TRBV2 and TRBJ2-5; the D is unclear. This CDR3 region has 12 residues. Germline V gene lookup returns CDR1 SNHLY and CDR2 FYNNEI. CDR3 coding DNA: TGTGCCAGCAGTGTTATCCAAGAGGCCCAGTACTTC. This encodes CASSVIQEAQYF. The full variable domain, rest sourced from reference TRBV2 and TRBJ2-5, is EPEVTQTPSHQVTQMGQEVILRCVPISNHLYFYWYRQILGQKVEFLVSFYNNEISEKSEIFDDQFSVERPDGSNFTLKIRSTKLEDSAMYFCASSVIQEAQYFGPGTRLLVL.

The CDR3 region is CASRGQQNEKLFF. CDR3 DNA sequence: TGTGCCAGCCGGGGACAGCAGAATGAAAAACTGTTTTTT. This chain links TRBV28 with TRBJ1-4; 7 bases agree with TRBD1. The length of the CDR3 is 13 residues. The V and J ends lost 8 bases and 5 bases, in that order; junction bases with no gene match: 5. Germline V gene lookup returns CDR1 MDHEN and CDR2 SYDVKM.

The chain has TRBV29-1 and TRBJ2-5, with D maybe TRBD1 (5 bases). This CDR3 is 13 amino acids long. Germline assignment: CDR1 SQVTM and CDR2 ANQGSEA. Trimming took 4 bases from V and 4 from J, leaving 13 bases between them. The CDR3 protein is CSVGWGVSETQYF. CDR3 sequence (DNA): TGCAGCGTTGGATGGGGCGTCTCAGAGACCCAGTACTTC.

The chain links TRBV7-2 to TRBJ1-2, with TRBD1 identical over 8 bases. This CDR3 is built from 14 residues. Germline trimming cut 4 bases from V and 4 bases from J; bases unmatched to any gene: 5. Germline V CDR1 and CDR2: SGHTA, FQGNSA. CDR3 bases: TGTGCCAGCAGCTCGGGACAGGCGTTCTATGGCTACACCTTC. Translating gives CASSSGQAFYGYTF.

The genes are TRBV29-1 and TRBJ2-2, with 7 bases identical to TRBD2. The V and J ends lost 5 bases and 2 bases, in that order; junction bases with no gene match: 5. Germline V lookup: CDR1 SQVTM, CDR2 ANQGSEA. There are 14 residues in the CDR3. In DNA form, the CDR3 reads TGCAGCGTTCGGGGACTAACAAACACCGGGGAGCTGTTTTTT. This translates into CSVRGLTNTGELFF.

DNA for the CDR3: TGTGCCAGCAGTTACTCGACGGGAGTTTCCTACAATGAGCAGTTCTTC. This sequence encodes CASSYSTGVSYNEQFF. The chain employs TRBV6-5 and TRBJ2-1, with D possibly matching TRBD2 (6 bases). The V gene lost 0 bases and the J gene lost 1 base, with 10 bases spanning the gap. This CDR3 spans 16 amino acids. Germline V CDR1 and CDR2: MNHEY, SVGAGI.